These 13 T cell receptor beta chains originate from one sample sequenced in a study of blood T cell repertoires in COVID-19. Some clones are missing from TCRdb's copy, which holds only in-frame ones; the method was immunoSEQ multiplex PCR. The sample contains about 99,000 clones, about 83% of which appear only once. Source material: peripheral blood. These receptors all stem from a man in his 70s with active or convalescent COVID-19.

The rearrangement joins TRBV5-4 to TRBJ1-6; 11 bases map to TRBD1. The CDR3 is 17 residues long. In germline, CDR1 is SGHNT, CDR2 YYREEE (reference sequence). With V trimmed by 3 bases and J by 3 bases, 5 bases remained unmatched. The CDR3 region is CASSYGGTGGYNSPLHF. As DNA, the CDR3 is TGTGCCAGCAGCTATGGCGGGACAGGGGGCTATAATTCACCCCTCCACTTT.

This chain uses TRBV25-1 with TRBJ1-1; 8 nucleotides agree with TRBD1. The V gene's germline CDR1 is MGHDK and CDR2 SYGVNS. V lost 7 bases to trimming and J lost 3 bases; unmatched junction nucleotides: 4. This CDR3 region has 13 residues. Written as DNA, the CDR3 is TGTGCCAGCACTCAGACAGGGGACACTGAAGCTTTCTTT. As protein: CASTQTGDTEAFF. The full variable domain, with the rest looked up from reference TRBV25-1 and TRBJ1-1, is EADIYQTPRYLVIGTGKKITLECSQTMGHDKMYWYQQDPGMELHLIHYSYGVNSTEKGDLSSESTVSRIRTEHFPLTLESARPSHTSQYLCASTQTGDTEAFFGQGTRLTVV.

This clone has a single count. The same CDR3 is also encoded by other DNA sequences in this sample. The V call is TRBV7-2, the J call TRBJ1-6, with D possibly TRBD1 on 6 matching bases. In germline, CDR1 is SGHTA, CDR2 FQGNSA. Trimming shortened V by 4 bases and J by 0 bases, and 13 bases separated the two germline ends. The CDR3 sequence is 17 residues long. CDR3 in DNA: TGTGCCAGCAGCTCAGGAGGACAGTTCTCCTATAATTCACCCCTCCACTTT. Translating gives CASSSGGQFSYNSPLHF.

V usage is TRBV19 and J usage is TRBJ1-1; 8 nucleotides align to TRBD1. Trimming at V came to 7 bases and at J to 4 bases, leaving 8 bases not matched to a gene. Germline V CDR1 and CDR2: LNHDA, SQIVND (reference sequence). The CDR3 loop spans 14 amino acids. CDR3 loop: CASNSDRVVTEAFF. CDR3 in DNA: TGTGCCAGTAACTCGGACAGGGTCGTCACTGAAGCTTTCTTT. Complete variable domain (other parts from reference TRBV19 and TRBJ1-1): DGGITQSPKYLFRKEGQNVTLSCEQNLNHDAMYWYRQDPGQGLRLIYYSQIVNDFQKGDIAEGYSVSREKKESFPLTVTSAQKNPTAFYLCASNSDRVVTEAFFGQGTRLTVV.

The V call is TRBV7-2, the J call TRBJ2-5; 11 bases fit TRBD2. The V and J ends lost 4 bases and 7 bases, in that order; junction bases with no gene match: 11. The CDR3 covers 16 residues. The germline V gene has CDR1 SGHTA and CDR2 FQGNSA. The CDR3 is CASSSGVTSGGWTQYF. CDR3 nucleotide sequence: TGTGCCAGCAGCTCCGGAGTAACTAGCGGGGGTTGGACCCAGTACTTC.

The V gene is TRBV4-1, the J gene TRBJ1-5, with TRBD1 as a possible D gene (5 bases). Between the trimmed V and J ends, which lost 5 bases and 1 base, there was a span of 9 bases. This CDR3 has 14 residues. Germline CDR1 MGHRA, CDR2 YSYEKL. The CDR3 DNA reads TGCGCCAGCAGCAAAGGACAAAGCAATCAGCCCCAGCATTTT. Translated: CASSKGQSNQPQHF.

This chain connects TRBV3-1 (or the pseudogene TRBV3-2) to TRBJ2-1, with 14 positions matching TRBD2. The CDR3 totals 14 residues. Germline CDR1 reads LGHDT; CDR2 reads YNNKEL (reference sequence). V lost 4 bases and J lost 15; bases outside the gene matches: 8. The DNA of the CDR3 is TGTGCCAGCAGCCCCAGACTAGCGGGGGGGCCCCGGTTCTTC. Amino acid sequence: CASSPRLAGGPRFF.

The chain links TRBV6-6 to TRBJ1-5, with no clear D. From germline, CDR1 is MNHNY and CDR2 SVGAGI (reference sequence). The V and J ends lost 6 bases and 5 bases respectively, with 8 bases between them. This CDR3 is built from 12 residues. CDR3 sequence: CASRQLDQPQHF. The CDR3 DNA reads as TGTGCCAGCAGGCAATTAGATCAGCCCCAGCATTTT.

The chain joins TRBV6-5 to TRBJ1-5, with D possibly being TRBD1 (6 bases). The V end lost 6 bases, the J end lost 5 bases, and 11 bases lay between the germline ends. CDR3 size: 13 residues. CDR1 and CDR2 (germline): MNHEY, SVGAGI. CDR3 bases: TGTGCCAGCAGCAGGGGTCGAGATCAGCCCCAGCATTTT. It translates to CASSRGRDQPQHF.

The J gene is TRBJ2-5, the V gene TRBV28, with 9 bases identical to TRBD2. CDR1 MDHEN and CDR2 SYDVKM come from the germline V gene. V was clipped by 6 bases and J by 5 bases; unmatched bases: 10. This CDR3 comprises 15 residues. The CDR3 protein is CASSSVPAGGETQYF. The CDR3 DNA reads TGTGCCAGCAGCTCGGTCCCCGCGGGGGGGGAGACCCAGTACTTC.

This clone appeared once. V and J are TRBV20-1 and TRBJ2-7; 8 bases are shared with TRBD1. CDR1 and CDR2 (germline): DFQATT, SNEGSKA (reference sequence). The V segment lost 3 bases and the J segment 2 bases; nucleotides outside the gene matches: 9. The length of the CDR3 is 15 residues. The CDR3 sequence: CSASPTGVGPYEQYF. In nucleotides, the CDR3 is TGCAGTGCTAGTCCGACAGGGGTTGGACCCTACGAGCAGTACTTC.

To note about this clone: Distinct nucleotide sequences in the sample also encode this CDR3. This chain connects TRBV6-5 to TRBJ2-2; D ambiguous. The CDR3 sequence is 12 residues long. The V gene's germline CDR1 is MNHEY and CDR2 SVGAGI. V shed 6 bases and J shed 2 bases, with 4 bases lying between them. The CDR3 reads CASRRNTGELFF. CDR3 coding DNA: TGTGCCAGCAGGAGAAACACCGGGGAGCTGTTTTTT.

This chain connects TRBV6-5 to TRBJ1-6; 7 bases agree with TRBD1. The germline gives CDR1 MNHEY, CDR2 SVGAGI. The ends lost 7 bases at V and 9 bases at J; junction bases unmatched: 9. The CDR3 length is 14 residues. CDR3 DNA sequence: TGTGCCAGCACCATAAGGGGACAGTCTTCACCCCTCCACTTT. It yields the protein CASTIRGQSSPLHF.